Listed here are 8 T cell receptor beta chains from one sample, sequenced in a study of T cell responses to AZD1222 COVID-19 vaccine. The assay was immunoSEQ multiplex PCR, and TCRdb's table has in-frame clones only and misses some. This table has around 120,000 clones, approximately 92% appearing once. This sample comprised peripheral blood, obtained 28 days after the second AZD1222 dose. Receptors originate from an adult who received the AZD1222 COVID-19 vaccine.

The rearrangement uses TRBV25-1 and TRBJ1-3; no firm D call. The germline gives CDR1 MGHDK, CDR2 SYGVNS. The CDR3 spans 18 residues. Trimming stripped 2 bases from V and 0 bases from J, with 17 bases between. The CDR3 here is CASSETVYNFDSGNTIYF. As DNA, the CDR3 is TGTGCCAGCAGTGAAACGGTATATAACTTTGACTCTGGAAACACCATATATTTT.

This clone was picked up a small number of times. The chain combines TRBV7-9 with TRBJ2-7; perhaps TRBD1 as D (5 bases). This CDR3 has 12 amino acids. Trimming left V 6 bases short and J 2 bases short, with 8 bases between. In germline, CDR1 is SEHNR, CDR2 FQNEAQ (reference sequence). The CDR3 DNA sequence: TGTGCCAGCAGTTCCAGGGCCTACGAGCAGTACTTC. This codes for CASSSRAYEQYF.

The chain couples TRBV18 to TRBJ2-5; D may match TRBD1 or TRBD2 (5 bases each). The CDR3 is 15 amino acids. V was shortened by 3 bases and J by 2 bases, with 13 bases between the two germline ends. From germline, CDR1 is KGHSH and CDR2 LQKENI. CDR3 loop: CASSPGTGNQETQYF. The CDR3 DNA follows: TGTGCCAGCTCACCGGGGACGGGGAATCAAGAGACCCAGTACTTC.

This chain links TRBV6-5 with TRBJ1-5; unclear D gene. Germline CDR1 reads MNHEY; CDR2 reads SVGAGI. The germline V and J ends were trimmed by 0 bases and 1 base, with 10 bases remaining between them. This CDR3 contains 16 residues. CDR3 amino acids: CASSYSHLGSNQPQHF. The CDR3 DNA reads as TGTGCCAGCAGTTACTCGCACCTGGGAAGCAATCAGCCCCAGCATTTT.

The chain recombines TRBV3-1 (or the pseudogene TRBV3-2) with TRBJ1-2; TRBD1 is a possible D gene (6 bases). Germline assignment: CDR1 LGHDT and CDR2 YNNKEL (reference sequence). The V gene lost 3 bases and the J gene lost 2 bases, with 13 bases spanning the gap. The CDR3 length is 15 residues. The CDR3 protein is CASSQWGRGNYGYTF. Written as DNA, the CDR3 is TGTGCCAGCAGCCAGTGGGGGCGAGGGAACTATGGCTACACCTTC.

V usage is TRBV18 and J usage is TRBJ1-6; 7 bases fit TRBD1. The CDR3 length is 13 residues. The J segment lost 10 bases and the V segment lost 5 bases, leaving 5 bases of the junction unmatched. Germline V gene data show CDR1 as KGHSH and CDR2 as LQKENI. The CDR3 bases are TGTGCCAGCTCAGAAACAGGGGAATCACCCCTCCACTTT. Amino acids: CASSETGESPLHF. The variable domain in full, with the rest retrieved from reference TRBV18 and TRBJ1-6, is NAGVMQNPRHLVRRRGQEARLRCSPMKGHSHVYWYRQLPEEGLKFMVYLQKENIIDESGMPKERFSAEFPKEGPSILRIQQVVRGDSAAYFCASSETGESPLHFGNGTRLTVT.

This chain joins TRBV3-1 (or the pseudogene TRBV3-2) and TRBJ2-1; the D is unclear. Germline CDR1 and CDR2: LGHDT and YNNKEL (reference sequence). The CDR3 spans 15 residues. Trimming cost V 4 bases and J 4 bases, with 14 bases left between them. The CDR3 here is CASSPQGPSYNEQFF. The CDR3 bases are TGTGCCAGCAGCCCCCAAGGACCGTCGTACAATGAGCAGTTCTTC.

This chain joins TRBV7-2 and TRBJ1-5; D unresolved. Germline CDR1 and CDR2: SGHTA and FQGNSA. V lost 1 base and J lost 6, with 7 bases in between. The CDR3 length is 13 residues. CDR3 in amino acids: CASSLESGQPQHF. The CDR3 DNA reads TGTGCCAGCAGCTTAGAATCTGGTCAGCCCCAGCATTTT.